These 22 T cell receptor beta chains came from one sample sequenced in a study of blood T cell repertoires in COVID-19 (dated by TCRdb to 2018 to 2020). Library generation was performed with the immunoSEQ multiplex PCR assay. TCRdb obtained this table from immuneACCESS and retained in-frame rearrangements with V and J assigned. These tables miss some clones; where compared with another copy, unresolved V genes account for less than half of the shortfall, and the remainder is unexplained. The sample records 95,000 to 110,000 clones, about 90% of which are singletons. The top ten clones comprise about 6.3% of the sample. Input material: peripheral blood. The source is a human donor in a cohort sampled during active COVID-19.

The chain carries TRBV5-1 and TRBJ2-2; 9 positions match TRBD1. CDR1 and CDR2 from the germline V gene are SGHRS and YFSETQ. V shed 2 bases and J 5 bases; nucleotides not matched to a gene: 13. There are 18 residues in the CDR3. The CDR3 nucleotides read TGCGCCAGCAGCTTCGCATCGCCGGGACAGGGTGGAACCGGGGAGCTGTTTTTT. This sequence encodes CASSFASPGQGGTGELFF.

The V gene is TRBV9, the J gene TRBJ2-1, with 8 bases fitting TRBD1. This CDR3 region has 14 residues. Germline assignment: CDR1 SGDLS and CDR2 YYNGEE. The V segment lost 3 bases and the J segment 5 bases; nucleotides outside the gene matches: 4. Here the CDR3 DNA reads TGTGCCAGCAGCGCGGGACAGGCTCACAATGAGCAGTTCTTC. Translation: CASSAGQAHNEQFF.

The gene calls are TRBV28 and TRBJ1-5; possible D gene TRBD1, 5 bases. Germline lookup yields CDR1 MDHEN and CDR2 SYDVKM. Trimming removed 2 bases at V and 5 bases at J, with 13 bases between. The CDR3 has 15 amino acids. The CDR3: CASSLLGDWDQPQHF. The CDR3 region has the DNA TGTGCCAGCAGTTTACTAGGGGATTGGGATCAGCCCCAGCATTTT.

The table lists this clone with a few counts. V usage is TRBV27 and J usage is TRBJ2-3; 12 bases align to TRBD2. The CDR3 consists of 18 residues. Germline lookup yields CDR1 MNHEY and CDR2 SMNVEV (reference sequence). Losses at the gene ends were 5 bases for V and 6 bases for J; bases not matched to a gene: 15. CDR3 nucleotides: TGTGCCAGCAGTCTTATGCGCCCTGGTCTAGCGGGAGGGGATACGCAGTATTTT. It yields the protein CASSLMRPGLAGGDTQYF.

The rearrangement joins TRBV27 to TRBJ1-4; 8 nucleotides agree with TRBD1. The germline CDR1 and CDR2 sequences are MNHEY and SMNVEV (reference sequence). The CDR3 consists of 17 residues. V was clipped by 6 bases and J by 3 bases; unmatched bases: 12. CDR3 in amino acids: CASRFRGRNDPNEKLFF. The CDR3 region has the DNA TGTGCCAGCAGATTCAGGGGGCGAAATGATCCTAATGAAAAACTGTTTTTT. Using reference TRBV27 and TRBJ1-4 for the parts outside the CDR3, the full variable domain is EAQVTQNPRYLITVTGKKLTVTCSQNMNHEYMSWYRQDPGLGLRQIYYSMNVEVTDKGDVPEGYKVSRKEKRNFPLILESPSPNQTSLYFCASRFRGRNDPNEKLFFGSGTQLSVL.

The chain uses TRBV15 and TRBJ2-5; TRBD2 agrees at 9 bases. This CDR3 region has 16 residues. Germline values: CDR1 LNHNV, CDR2 YYDKDF (reference sequence). The V gene end was trimmed by 1 base and the J gene end by 1 base; junction bases not matched to a gene: 4. The CDR3 loop reads CATSRGSSGTQETQYF. CDR3 in DNA: TGTGCCACCAGCAGAGGTTCTAGCGGGACCCAAGAGACCCAGTACTTC.

In nucleotides, the CDR3 is TGTGCCAGCAGTGGGGCGAAGAGAGATGAGCAGTTCTTC. Protein: CASSGAKRDEQFF. V and J are TRBV28 and TRBJ2-1, with TRBD1 as a possible D gene (5 bases). Per germline, CDR1 MDHEN and CDR2 SYDVKM. V lost 5 bases to trimming and J lost 8 bases, with 13 bases between them. The CDR3 runs 13 residues.

This chain joins TRBV6-6 and TRBJ1-4; 8 bases fit TRBD1. Germline V CDR1 and CDR2: MNHNY, SVGAGI (reference sequence). The ends lost 6 bases at V and 8 bases at J; junction bases unmatched: 8. This CDR3 comprises 14 residues. CDR3 sequence reads: CASRLGQASEKLFF. The DNA for the CDR3 is TGTGCCAGCAGGTTGGGACAGGCGAGCGAAAAACTGTTTTTT.

This chain connects TRBV5-6 to TRBJ1-3; D remains unclear. Germline CDR1 SGHDT, CDR2 YYEEEE. The ends were cut back, 3 bases at V and 3 bases at J, with 10 bases in the middle. CDR3 length: 14 amino acids. The CDR3 DNA reads TGTGCCAGCAGCTATGGGAGGCTTGGAAACACCATATATTTT. Protein product: CASSYGRLGNTIYF.

This chain uses TRBV9 with TRBJ2-6; D remains unclear. This CDR3 has 18 residues. From germline, CDR1 is SGDLS and CDR2 YYNGEE. Trimming removed 1 base from V and 2 bases from J, with 16 bases in between. The CDR3 loop is CASSVPKGETPGANVLTF. The CDR3 region has the DNA TGTGCCAGCAGCGTACCAAAAGGAGAGACCCCTGGGGCCAACGTCCTGACTTTC.

The rearrangement links TRBV6-2 or TRBV6-3 to TRBJ2-5; 11 bases map to TRBD1. The germline CDR1 and CDR2 sequences are MNHEY and SVGEGT. The CDR3 has 17 residues. The V and J ends lost 6 bases and 5 bases, in that order; junction bases with no gene match: 14. In DNA form, the CDR3 reads TGTGCCAGCAGCTCCGCTATAGGACAGGGGGCGTCGGAGACCCAGTACTTC. Residues: CASSSAIGQGASETQYF.

V is TRBV6-4 and J is TRBJ1-1; 7 bases are shared with TRBD1. Trimming at V came to 4 bases and at J to 0 bases, leaving 8 bases not matched to a gene. Germline CDR1 reads MRHNA; CDR2 reads SNTAGT. The CDR3 covers 16 residues. CDR3 DNA: TGTGCCAGCAGTGCGGCAGCAGGGGGGCTGAACACTGAAGCTTTCTTT. It translates to CASSAAAGGLNTEAFF.

V gene TRBV27 combines with J gene TRBJ2-1, with D unclear. Germline V lookup: CDR1 MNHEY, CDR2 SMNVEV (reference sequence). The CDR3 loop spans 15 amino acids. The V end was cut by 4 bases, the J end by 5 bases, with 15 bases between. CDR3: CASSSLLRGHNEQFF. The CDR3 bases are TGTGCCAGCAGTTCACTTTTAAGAGGTCACAATGAGCAGTTCTTC.

This chain links TRBV9 with TRBJ1-1; TRBD1 might be the D (5 bases). Trimming left V 0 bases short and J 6 bases short, with 15 bases between. The CDR3 length is 15 residues. Germline V gene lookup returns CDR1 SGDLS and CDR2 YYNGEE. CDR3 amino acids: CASSVDWGPSAEAFF. As DNA, the CDR3 is TGTGCCAGCAGCGTAGACTGGGGCCCCTCGGCTGAAGCTTTCTTT. The entire variable domain, with the rest obtained from reference TRBV9 and TRBJ1-1, is as follows: DSGVTQTPKHLITATGQRVTLRCSPRSGDLSVYWYQQSLDQGLQFLIQYYNGEERAKGNILERFSAQQFPDLHSELNLSSLELGDSALYFCASSVDWGPSAEAFFGQGTRLTVV.

The J gene is TRBJ2-5, the V gene TRBV19; TRBD1 is a possible D gene (5 bases). Germline V gene data show CDR1 as LNHDA and CDR2 as SQIVND (reference sequence). This CDR3 has 13 amino acids. V was shortened by 3 bases and J by 4 bases, with 9 bases between the two germline ends. CDR3: CASSIGHLETQYF. DNA for the CDR3: TGTGCCAGTAGTATTGGACACCTAGAGACCCAGTACTTC.

This chain joins TRBV10-3 and TRBJ2-1; 8 bases line up with TRBD2. CDR1 is ENHRY and CDR2 is SYGVKD in the germline V gene. This CDR3 is 13 amino acids long. Germline trimming cut 10 bases from V and 12 bases from J; bases unmatched to any gene: 14. CDR3 sequence reads: CATSGLPPWGQFF. CDR3 DNA: TGTGCCACTAGCGGGCTCCCTCCCTGGGGGCAGTTCTTC.

V gene TRBV25-1 combines with J gene TRBJ2-7; D possibly corresponds to TRBD1 (5 bases). This CDR3 region has 15 residues. CDR1 and CDR2 from the germline V gene are MGHDK and SYGVNS. The ends were cut back, 3 bases at V and 1 base at J, with 13 bases in the middle. The CDR3 loop reads CASSDHRFLSYEQYF. CDR3 DNA: TGTGCCAGCAGTGACCACAGGTTTCTGTCCTACGAGCAGTACTTC.

This sequence joins TRBV19 and TRBJ2-1, with 11 nucleotides matching TRBD2. This CDR3 is built from 16 residues. V gave up 1 base and J gave up 5 bases; unmatched junction bases: 4. Germline lookup yields CDR1 LNHDA and CDR2 SQIVND (reference sequence). CDR3 sequence: CASSIGTSGLDNEQFF. DNA of the CDR3: TGTGCCAGTAGTATAGGGACTAGCGGGTTAGACAATGAGCAGTTCTTC.

The chain is built from TRBV2 and TRBJ2-3; D is undetermined. The CDR3 is 14 residues long. Germline-derived CDR1 and CDR2 are SNHLY and FYNNEI. The V and J ends lost 3 bases and 2 bases respectively, with 9 bases between them. The CDR3 DNA sequence: TGTGCCAGCAGTGACTCGACTCTCACAGATACGCAGTATTTT. Translating gives CASSDSTLTDTQYF. Supplemented by reference TRBV2 and TRBJ2-3, the full variable domain reads EPEVTQTPSHQVTQMGQEVILRCVPISNHLYFYWYRQILGQKVEFLVSFYNNEISEKSEIFDDQFSVERPDGSNFTLKIRSTKLEDSAMYFCASSDSTLTDTQYFGPGTRLTVL.

This rearrangement joins TRBV2 to TRBJ2-7; D is possibly TRBD1 (6 bases). The length of the CDR3 is 15 residues. The germline V and J ends were trimmed by 3 bases and 1 base, with 13 bases remaining between them. Germline CDR1 reads SNHLY; CDR2 reads FYNNEI. CDR3 in amino acids: CASSETGTRSYEQYF. Here the CDR3 DNA reads TGTGCCAGCAGTGAGACCGGGACACGGTCCTACGAGCAGTACTTC.

The chain combines TRBV19 with TRBJ2-6; perhaps TRBD2 as D (6 bases). V shed 9 bases and J shed 0 bases, with 9 bases lying between them. The CDR3 is 14 residues long. Per germline, CDR1 LNHDA and CDR2 SQIVND (reference sequence). DNA for the CDR3: TGTGCCAGCGACGGGAGCTCTGGGGCCAACGTCCTGACTTTC. Its translation: CASDGSSGANVLTF.

This clone was recorded only once. The rearrangement uses TRBV5-4 and TRBJ2-1; D is ambiguous. The CDR3 consists of 16 residues. The V gene's germline CDR1 is SGHNT and CDR2 YYREEE (reference sequence). Trimming stripped 0 bases from V and 0 bases from J, with 10 bases between. CDR3 in amino acids: CASSLATGYSYNEQFF. The CDR3 nucleotides read TGTGCCAGCAGCTTGGCCACCGGGTACTCCTACAATGAGCAGTTCTTC. The full variable domain, with the rest looked up from reference TRBV5-4 and TRBJ2-1, is ETGVTQSPTHLIKTRGQQVTLRCSSQSGHNTVSWYQQALGQGPQFIFQYYREEENGRGNFPPRFSGLQFPNYSSELNVNALELDDSALYLCASSLATGYSYNEQFFGPGTRLTVL.